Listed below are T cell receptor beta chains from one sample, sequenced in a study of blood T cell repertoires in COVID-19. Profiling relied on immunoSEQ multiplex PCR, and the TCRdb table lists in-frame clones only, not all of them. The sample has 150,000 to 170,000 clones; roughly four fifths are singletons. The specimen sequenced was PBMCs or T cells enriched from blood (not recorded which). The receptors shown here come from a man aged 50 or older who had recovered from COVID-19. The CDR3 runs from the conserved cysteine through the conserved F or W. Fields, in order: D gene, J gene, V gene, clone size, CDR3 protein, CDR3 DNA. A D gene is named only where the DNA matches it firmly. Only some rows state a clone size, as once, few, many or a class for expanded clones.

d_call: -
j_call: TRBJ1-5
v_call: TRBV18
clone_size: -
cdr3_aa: CASRADRHSNQPQHF
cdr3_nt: TGTGCCAGCCGAGCCGACAGACATAGCAATCAGCCCCAGCATTTT

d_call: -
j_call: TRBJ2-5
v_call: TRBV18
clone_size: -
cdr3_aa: CASLPDRTDQETQYF
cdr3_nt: TGTGCCAGCTTACCAGACCGGACAGACCAAGAGACCCAGTACTTC

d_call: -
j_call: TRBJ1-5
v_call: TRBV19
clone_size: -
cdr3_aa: CASSIGPGPSGPQHF
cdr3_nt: TGTGCCAGTAGTATAGGGCCAGGGCCAAGTGGGCCCCAGCATTTT

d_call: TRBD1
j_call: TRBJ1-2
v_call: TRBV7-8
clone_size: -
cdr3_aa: CASSSPLGQGAGTNYGYTF
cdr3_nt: TGTGCCAGCAGCTCCCCCCTGGGACAGGGGGCTGGTACTAACTATGGCTACACCTTC

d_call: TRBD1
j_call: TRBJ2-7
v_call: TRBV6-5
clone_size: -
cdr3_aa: CASSRQGATNEQYF
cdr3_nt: TGTGCCAGCAGCCGACAGGGGGCGACCAACGAGCAGTACTTC

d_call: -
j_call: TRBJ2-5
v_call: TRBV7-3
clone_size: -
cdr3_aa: CASSLSYQETQYF
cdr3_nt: TGTGCCAGCAGCCTCTCGTACCAAGAGACCCAGTACTTC

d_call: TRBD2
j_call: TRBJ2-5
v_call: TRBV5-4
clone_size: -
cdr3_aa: CASSLSVSGEETQYF
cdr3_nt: TGTGCCAGCAGCTTGTCGGTTAGCGGGGAAGAGACCCAGTACTTC

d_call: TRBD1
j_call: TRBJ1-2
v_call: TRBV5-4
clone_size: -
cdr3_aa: CASSYDRGGYTF
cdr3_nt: TGTGCCAGCAGCTACGACAGGGGTGGCTACACCTTC

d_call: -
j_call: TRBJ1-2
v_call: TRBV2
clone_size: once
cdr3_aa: CASRPMGAWNYGYTF
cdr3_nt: TGTGCCAGCAGACCCATGGGGGCTTGGAACTATGGCTACACCTTC

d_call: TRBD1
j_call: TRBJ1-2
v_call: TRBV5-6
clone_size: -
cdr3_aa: CASSYGQGVYGYTF
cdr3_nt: TGTGCCAGCAGCTACGGACAGGGAGTCTATGGCTACACCTTC

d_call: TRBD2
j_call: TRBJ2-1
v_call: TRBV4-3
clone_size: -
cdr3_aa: CASSQDGWSGGAVEQFF
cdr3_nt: TGCGCCAGCAGCCAAGATGGATGGAGCGGGGGGGCGGTTGAGCAGTTCTTC

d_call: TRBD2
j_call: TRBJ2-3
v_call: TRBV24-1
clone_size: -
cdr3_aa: CATSAASGGPTDTQYF
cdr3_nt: TGTGCCACCAGTGCGGCTAGCGGGGGGCCCACAGATACGCAGTATTTT

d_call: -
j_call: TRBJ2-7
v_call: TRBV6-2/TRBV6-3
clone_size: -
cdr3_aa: CASSYLSGTPNYEQYF
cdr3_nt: TGTGCCAGCAGCTATCTGTCCGGGACACCTAACTACGAGCAGTACTTC

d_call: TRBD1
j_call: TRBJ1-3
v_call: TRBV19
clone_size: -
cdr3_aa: CASSDYRGRSGNTIYF
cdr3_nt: TGTGCCAGTAGCGACTACAGGGGACGCTCTGGAAACACCATATATTTT

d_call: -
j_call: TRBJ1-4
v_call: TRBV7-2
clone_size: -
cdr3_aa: CASSFLPNEKLFF
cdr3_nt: TGTGCCAGCAGCTTCCTTCCCAATGAAAAACTGTTTTTT

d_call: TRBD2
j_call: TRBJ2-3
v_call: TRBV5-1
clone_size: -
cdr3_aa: CASGRGGTTDTQYF
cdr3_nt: TGCGCCAGCGGACGGGGGGGAACCACAGATACGCAGTATTTT

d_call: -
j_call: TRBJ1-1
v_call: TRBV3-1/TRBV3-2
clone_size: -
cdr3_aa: CASSPTSGRNTEAFF
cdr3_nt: TGTGCCAGCAGCCCCACTTCGGGGAGGAACACTGAAGCTTTCTTT

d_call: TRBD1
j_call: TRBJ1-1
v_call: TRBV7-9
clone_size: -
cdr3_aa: CASIWGTGSMNTEAFF
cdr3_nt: TGTGCCAGTATTTGGGGGACAGGGTCCATGAACACTGAAGCTTTCTTT

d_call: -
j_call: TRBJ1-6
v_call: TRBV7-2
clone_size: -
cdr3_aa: CASSLNRDSPLHF
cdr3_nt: TGTGCCAGCAGCCTAAACAGGGACTCACCCCTCCACTTT

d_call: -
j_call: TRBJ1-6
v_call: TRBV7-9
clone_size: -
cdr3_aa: CASKKTQDPASPLHF
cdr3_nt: TGTGCCAGCAAAAAGACCCAGGATCCGGCTTCACCCCTCCACTTT

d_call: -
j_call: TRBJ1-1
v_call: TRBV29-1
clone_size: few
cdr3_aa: CSVDGVETEAFF
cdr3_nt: TGCAGCGTTGACGGGGTTGAGACTGAAGCTTTCTTT

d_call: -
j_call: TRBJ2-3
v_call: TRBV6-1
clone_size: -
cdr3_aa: CASSEVFRVGGTDTQYF
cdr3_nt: TGTGCCAGCAGTGAAGTGTTCCGGGTCGGGGGCACAGATACGCAGTATTTT

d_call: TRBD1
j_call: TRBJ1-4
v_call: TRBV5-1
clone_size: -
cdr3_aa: CASSLSGGLANEKLFF
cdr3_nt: TGCGCCAGCAGCTTGTCAGGGGGCTTGGCTAATGAAAAACTGTTTTTT

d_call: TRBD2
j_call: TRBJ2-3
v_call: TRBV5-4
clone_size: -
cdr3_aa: CASSLAGGDTQYF
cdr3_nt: TGTGCCAGCAGTTTAGCGGGGGGAGATACGCAGTATTTT

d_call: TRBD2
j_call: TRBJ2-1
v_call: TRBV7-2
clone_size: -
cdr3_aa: CASSQSGGAYNEQFF
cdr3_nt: TGTGCCAGCAGCCAAAGCGGGGGGGCTTACAATGAGCAGTTCTTC

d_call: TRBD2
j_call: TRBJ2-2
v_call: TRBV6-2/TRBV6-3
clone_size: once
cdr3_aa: CASSYSYSLQRGGSGELFF
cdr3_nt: TGTGCCAGCAGTTACTCATACTCCCTCCAGCGGGGGGGCTCCGGGGAGCTGTTTTTT

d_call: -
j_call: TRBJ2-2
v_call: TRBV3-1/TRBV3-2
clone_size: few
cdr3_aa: CASSQGRRANTGELFF
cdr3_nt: TGTGCCAGCAGCCAAGGTCGGCGGGCGAACACCGGGGAGCTGTTTTTT

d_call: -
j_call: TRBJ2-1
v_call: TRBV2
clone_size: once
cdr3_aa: CASSESWEGDEQFF
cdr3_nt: TGTGCCAGCAGTGAATCCTGGGAGGGGGATGAGCAGTTCTTC

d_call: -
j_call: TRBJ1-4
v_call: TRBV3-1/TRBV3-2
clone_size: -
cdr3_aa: CASSQTWREEKLFF
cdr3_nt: TGTGCCAGCAGCCAGACATGGCGGGAGGAAAAACTGTTTTTT

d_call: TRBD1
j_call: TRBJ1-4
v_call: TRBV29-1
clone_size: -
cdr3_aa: CSVIQGAGEKLFF
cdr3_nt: TGCAGCGTTATACAGGGGGCAGGGGAAAAACTGTTTTTT

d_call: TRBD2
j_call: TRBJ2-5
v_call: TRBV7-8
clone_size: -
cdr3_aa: CASSFLAGLQETQYF
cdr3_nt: TGTGCCAGCAGCTTTCTAGCGGGGCTACAAGAGACCCAGTACTTC

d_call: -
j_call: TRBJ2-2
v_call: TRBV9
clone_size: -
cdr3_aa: CASRLGTLNTGELFF
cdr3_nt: TGTGCCAGCCGGCTCGGGACACTCAACACCGGGGAGCTGTTTTTT

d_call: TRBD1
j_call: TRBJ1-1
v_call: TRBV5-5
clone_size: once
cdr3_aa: CASRKGGWNTEAFF
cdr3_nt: TGTGCCAGCAGAAAAGGGGGCTGGAACACTGAAGCTTTCTTT

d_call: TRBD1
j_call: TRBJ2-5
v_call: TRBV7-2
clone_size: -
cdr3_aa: CASRRQGQETQYF
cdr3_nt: TGTGCCAGCAGAAGACAGGGCCAAGAGACCCAGTACTTC

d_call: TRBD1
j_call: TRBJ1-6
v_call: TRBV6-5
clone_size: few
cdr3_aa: CATHGDRRDSPLHF
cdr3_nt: TGTGCCACCCACGGGGACAGGAGGGATTCACCCCTCCACTTT

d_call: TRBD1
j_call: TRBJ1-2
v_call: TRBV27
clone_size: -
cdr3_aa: CASSSGQGLYGYTF
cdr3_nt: TGTGCCAGCAGTTCGGGACAGGGCCTCTATGGCTACACCTTC

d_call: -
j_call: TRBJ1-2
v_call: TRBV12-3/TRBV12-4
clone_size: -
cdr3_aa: CASSPPRGYGYTF
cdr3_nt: TGTGCCAGCAGCCCCCCAAGAGGCTATGGCTACACCTTC

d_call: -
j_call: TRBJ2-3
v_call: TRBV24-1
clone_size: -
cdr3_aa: CATSDSGGGPYTDTQYF
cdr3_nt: TGTGCCACCAGTGATTCTGGCGGGGGCCCCTACACAGATACGCAGTATTTT

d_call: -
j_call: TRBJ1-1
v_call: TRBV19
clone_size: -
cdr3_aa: CASSWARGTEAFF
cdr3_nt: TGTGCCAGTAGTTGGGCAAGGGGCACTGAAGCTTTCTTT

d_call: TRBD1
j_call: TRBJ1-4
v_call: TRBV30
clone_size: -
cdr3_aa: CAWGPGVTGDFEKLFF
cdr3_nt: TGTGCCTGGGGACCCGGGGTCACAGGGGACTTTGAAAAACTGTTTTTT

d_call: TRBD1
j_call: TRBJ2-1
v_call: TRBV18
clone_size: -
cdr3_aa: CASSLRTGGSYNEQFF
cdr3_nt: TGTGCCAGCTCACTCCGGACAGGGGGCTCCTACAATGAGCAGTTCTTC

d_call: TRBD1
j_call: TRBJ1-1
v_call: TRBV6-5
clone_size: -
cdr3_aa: CASSYETGGEAFF
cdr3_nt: TGTGCCAGCAGTTACGAAACAGGGGGTGAAGCTTTCTTT

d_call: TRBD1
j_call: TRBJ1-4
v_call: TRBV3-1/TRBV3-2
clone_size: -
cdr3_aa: CASSHQGASEKLFF
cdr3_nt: TGTGCCAGCAGCCACCAGGGGGCGAGTGAAAAACTGTTTTTT

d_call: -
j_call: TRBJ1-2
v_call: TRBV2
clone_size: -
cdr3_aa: CASSEAEGYGYTF
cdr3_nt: TGTGCCAGCAGTGAAGCGGAGGGCTATGGCTACACCTTC

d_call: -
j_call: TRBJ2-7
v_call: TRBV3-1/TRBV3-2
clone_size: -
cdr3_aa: CASSHRGGGTSYEQYF
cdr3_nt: TGTGCCAGCAGCCACCGGGGTGGGGGGACCAGCTACGAGCAGTACTTC

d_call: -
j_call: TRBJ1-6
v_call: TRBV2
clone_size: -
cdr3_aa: CASMIMGIGSPLHF
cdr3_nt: TGTGCCAGCATGATTATGGGTATCGGGTCACCCCTCCACTTT

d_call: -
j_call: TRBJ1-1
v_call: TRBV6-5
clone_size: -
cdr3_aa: CASSWDTGIGTEAFF
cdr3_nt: TGTGCCAGCAGTTGGGACACCGGTATTGGCACTGAAGCTTTCTTT

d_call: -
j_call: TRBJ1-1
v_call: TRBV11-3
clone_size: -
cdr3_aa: CASSLDSMDEAFF
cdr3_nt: TGTGCCAGCAGCTTGGACAGCATGGATGAAGCTTTCTTT

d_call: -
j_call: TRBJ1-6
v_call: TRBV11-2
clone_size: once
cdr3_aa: CASSSKGQGFLSPLHF
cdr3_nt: TGTGCCAGCAGCTCCAAGGGACAAGGGTTCCTTTCACCCCTCCACTTT

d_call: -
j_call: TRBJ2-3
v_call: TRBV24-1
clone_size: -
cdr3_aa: CAPAGGCASTDTQYF
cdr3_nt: TGTGCCCCCGCCGGCGGGTGTGCTAGCACAGATACGCAGTATTTT

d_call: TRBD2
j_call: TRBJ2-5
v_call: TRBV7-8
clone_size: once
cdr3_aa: CASSLLAGGPRAETQYF
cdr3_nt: TGTGCCAGCAGCTTACTAGCGGGGGGGCCCCGAGCAGAGACCCAGTACTTC

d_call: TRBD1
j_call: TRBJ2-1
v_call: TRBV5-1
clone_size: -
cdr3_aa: CASSLDRGALNEQFF
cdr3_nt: TGCGCCAGCAGCTTGGACAGGGGCGCCTTGAATGAGCAGTTCTTC

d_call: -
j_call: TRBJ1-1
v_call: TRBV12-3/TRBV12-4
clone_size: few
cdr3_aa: CASSYGRFEAFF
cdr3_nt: TGTGCCAGCAGCTATGGGAGGTTTGAAGCTTTCTTT

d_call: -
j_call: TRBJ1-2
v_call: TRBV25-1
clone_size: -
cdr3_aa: CASTSNGDRSYGYTF
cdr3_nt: TGTGCCAGCACTTCAAACGGAGACAGGAGCTATGGCTACACCTTC

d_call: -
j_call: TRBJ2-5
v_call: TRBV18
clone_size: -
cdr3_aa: CASSPPTSRETQYF
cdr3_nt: TGTGCCAGCTCACCACCGACTAGTCGAGAGACCCAGTACTTC

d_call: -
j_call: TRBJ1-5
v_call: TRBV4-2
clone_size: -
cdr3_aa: CASSQEWLGNSNQPQHF
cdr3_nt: TGTGCCAGCAGCCAAGAATGGCTCGGGAATAGCAATCAGCCCCAGCATTTT

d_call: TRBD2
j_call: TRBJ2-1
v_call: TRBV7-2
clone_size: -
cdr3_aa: CASSLFPSGPEQFF
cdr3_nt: TGTGCCAGCAGCTTATTTCCTAGCGGGCCCGAGCAGTTCTTC

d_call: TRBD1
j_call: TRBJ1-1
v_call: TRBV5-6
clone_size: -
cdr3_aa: CASSFRTGLTEAFF
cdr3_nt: TGTGCCAGCAGCTTCCGGACAGGGTTGACTGAAGCTTTCTTT